This is a list of T cell receptor beta chains from one sample in a study of blood T cell repertoires in COVID-19. Using immunoSEQ multiplex PCR, the repertoire was profiled, and TCRdb retains in-frame clones only, with some absent. Here the sample spans 290,000 or so clones, 80% to 95% being singletons. Specimen: PBMCs or T cells enriched from blood (not recorded which). The receptor set was obtained from a woman aged 30 to 39 who had recovered from COVID-19. Both conserved end residues are part of each CDR3. A D gene is named only where the DNA matches it firmly. Only part of the rows carry a size: once, few, many, or a class if the clone is expanded.

J,V,size,D,CDR3,DNA
TRBJ2-2,TRBV28,-,TRBD2,CASSLPSGSAGELFF,TGTGCCAGCAGTTTACCTAGCGGGAGCGCCGGGGAGCTGTTTTTT
TRBJ2-7,TRBV6-2/TRBV6-3,-,-,CASSYPQGSPNYEQYF,TGTGCCAGCAGTTACCCACAGGGCTCCCCTAACTACGAGCAGTACTTC
TRBJ2-5,TRBV6-1,-,-,CASSEGAGRWETQYF,TGTGCCAGCAGTGAAGGTGCGGGGCGGTGGGAGACCCAGTACTTC
TRBJ1-5,TRBV2,-,TRBD1,CASSVRQGMNQPQHF,TGTGCCAGCAGTGTCCGACAGGGTATGAATCAGCCCCAGCATTTT
TRBJ2-1,TRBV28,-,-,CASSTQERRSYNEQFF,TGTGCCAGCAGTACCCAAGAGCGGAGGAGCTACAATGAGCAGTTCTTC
TRBJ2-1,TRBV2,-,-,CASSELRHDNEQFF,TGTGCCAGCAGTGAATTGAGACACGACAATGAGCAGTTCTTC
TRBJ1-6,TRBV27,-,-,CASSSDGQYNSPLHF,TGTGCCAGCAGTTCCGACGGACAGTATAATTCACCCCTCCACTTT
TRBJ2-2,TRBV5-1,-,TRBD2,CASSYLLAGESSNTGELFF,TGCGCCAGCAGCTACTTACTAGCGGGAGAATCCTCGAACACCGGGGAGCTGTTTTTT
TRBJ2-1,TRBV5-6,-,-,CASSSGQNNEQFF,TGTGCCAGCAGCTCGGGACAAAACAATGAGCAGTTCTTC
TRBJ2-5,TRBV6-2/TRBV6-3,-,TRBD1,CASSYSNGTGEETQYF,TGTGCCAGCAGTTACTCGAATGGCACAGGGGAAGAGACCCAGTACTTC
TRBJ2-6,TRBV24-1,-,-,CATSDATGPSGANVLTF,TGTGCCACCAGTGACGCGACAGGACCGTCTGGGGCCAACGTCCTGACTTTC
TRBJ1-1,TRBV5-1,-,TRBD1,CASSPKTGKGPEAFF,TGCGCCAGCAGCCCTAAGACAGGGAAAGGTCCTGAAGCTTTCTTT
TRBJ2-2,TRBV7-2,-,-,CASSLARARELFF,TGTGCCAGCAGCTTAGCCAGGGCGAGGGAGCTGTTTTTT
TRBJ1-1,TRBV7-6,-,-,CASRAMGGPDTEAFF,TGTGCCAGCAGAGCGATGGGAGGGCCCGACACTGAAGCTTTCTTT
TRBJ2-5,TRBV2,-,TRBD1,CASKWDSPKETQYF,TGTGCCAGCAAGTGGGACAGCCCGAAAGAGACCCAGTACTTC
TRBJ2-3,TRBV24-1,-,TRBD2,CATSESPSGRLTDTQYF,TGTGCCACCAGTGAATCCCCCAGCGGGAGGTTAACAGATACGCAGTATTTT
TRBJ1-5,TRBV24-1,-,-,CATSEQAHGSNQPQHF,TGTGCCACCAGTGAACAAGCCCACGGGAGCAATCAGCCCCAGCATTTT
TRBJ2-1,TRBV28,few,TRBD2,CASSARSGRIYEQFF,TGTGCCAGCAGTGCGCGCAGCGGGAGGATTTATGAGCAGTTCTTC